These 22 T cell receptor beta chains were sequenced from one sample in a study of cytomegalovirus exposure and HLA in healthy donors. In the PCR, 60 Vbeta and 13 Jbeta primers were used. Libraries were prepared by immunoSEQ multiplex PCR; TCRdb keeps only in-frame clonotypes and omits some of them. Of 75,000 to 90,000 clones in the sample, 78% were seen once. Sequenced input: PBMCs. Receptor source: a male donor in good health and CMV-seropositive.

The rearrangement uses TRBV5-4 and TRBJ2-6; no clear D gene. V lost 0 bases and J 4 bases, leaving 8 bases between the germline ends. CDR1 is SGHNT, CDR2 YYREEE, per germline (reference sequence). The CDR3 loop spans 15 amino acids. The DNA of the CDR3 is TGTGCCAGCAGCTTGGGCGTACCCGGGGCCAACGTCCTGACTTTC. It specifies CASSLGVPGANVLTF.

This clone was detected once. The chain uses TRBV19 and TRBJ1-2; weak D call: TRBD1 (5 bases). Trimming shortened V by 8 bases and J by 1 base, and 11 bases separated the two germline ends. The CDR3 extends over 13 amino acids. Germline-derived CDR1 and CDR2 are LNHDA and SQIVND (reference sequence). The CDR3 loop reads CASQGGGNYGYTF. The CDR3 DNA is TGTGCCAGTCAGGGAGGAGGTAACTATGGCTACACCTTC. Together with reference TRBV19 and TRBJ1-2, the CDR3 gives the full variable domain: DGGITQSPKYLFRKEGQNVTLSCEQNLNHDAMYWYRQDPGQGLRLIYYSQIVNDFQKGDIAEGYSVSREKKESFPLTVTSAQKNPTAFYLCASQGGGNYGYTFGSGTRLTVV.

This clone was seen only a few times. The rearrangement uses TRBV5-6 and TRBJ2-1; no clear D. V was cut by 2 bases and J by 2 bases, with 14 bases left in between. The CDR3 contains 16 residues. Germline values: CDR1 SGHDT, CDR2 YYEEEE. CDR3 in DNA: TGTGCCAGCAGCTTACCTCAGGTTAACGCCTACAATGAGCAGTTCTTC. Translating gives CASSLPQVNAYNEQFF.

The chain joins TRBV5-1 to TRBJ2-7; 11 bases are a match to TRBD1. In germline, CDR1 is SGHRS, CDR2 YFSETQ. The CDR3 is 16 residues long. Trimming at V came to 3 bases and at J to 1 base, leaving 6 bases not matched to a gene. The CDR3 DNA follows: TGCGCCAGCAGCTGGGGGACAGGGGGGATTTCCTACGAGCAGTACTTC. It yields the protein CASSWGTGGISYEQYF.

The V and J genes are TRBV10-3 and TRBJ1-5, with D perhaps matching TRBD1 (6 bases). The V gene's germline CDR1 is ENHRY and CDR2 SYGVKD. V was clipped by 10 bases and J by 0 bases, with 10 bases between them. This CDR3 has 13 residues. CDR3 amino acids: CATGQSSNQPQHF. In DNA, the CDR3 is TGTGCCACAGGACAGAGTAGCAATCAGCCCCAGCATTTT.

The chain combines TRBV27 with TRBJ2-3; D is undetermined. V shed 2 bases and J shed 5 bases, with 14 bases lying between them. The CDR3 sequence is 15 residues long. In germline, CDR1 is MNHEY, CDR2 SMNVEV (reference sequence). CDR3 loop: CASSLGLVRGDTQYF. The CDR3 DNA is TGTGCCAGCAGTTTAGGGCTCGTCCGTGGAGATACGCAGTATTTT.

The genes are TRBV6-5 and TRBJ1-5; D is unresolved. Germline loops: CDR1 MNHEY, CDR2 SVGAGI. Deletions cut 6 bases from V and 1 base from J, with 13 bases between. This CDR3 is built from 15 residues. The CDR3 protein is CASRASGLSNQPQHF. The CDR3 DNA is TGTGCCAGCAGAGCCAGTGGGCTCAGCAATCAGCCCCAGCATTTT.

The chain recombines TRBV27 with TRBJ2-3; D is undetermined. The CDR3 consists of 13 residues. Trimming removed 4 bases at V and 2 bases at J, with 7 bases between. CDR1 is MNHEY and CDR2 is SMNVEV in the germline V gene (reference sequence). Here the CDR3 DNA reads TGTGCCAGCAGTTCCTTCTCCACAGATACGCAGTATTTT. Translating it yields CASSSFSTDTQYF.

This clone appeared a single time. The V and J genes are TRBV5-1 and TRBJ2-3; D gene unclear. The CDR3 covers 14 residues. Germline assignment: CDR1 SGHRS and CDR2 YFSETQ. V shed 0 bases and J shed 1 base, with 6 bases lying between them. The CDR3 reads CASSLERGTDTQYF. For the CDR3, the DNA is TGCGCCAGCAGCTTGGAGAGAGGCACAGATACGCAGTATTTT.

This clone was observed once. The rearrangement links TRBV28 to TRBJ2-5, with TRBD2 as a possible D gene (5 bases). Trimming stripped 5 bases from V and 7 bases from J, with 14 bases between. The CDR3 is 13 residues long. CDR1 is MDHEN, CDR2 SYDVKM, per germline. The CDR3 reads CASSPGMLGTQYF. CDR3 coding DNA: TGTGCCAGCAGTCCGGGGATGCTGGGGACCCAGTACTTC.

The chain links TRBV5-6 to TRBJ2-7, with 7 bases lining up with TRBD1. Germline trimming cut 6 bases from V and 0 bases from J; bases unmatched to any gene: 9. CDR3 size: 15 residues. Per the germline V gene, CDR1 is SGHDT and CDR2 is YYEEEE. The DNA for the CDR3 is TGTGCCAGCACCACAAACCGGGACAGCTCCTACGAGCAGTACTTC. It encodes CASTTNRDSSYEQYF.

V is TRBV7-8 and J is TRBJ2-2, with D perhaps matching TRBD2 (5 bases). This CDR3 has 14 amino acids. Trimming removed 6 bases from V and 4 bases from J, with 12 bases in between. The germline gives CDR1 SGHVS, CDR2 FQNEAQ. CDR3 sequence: CASRSEAGTGELFF. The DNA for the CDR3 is TGTGCCAGCAGGTCCGAGGCGGGCACCGGGGAGCTGTTTTTT.

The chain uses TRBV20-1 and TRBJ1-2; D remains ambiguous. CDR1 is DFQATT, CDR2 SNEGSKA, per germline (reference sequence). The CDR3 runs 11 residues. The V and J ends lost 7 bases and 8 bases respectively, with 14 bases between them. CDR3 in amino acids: CSVPEREGYTF. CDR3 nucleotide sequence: TGCAGTGTCCCCGAGAGGGAAGGCTACACCTTC.

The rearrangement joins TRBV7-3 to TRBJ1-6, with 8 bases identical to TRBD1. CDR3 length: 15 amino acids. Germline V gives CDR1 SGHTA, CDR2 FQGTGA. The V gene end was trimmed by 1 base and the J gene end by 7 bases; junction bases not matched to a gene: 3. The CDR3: CASSLKQGVNSPLHF. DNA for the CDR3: TGTGCCAGCAGCTTAAAACAGGGGGTAAATTCACCCCTCCACTTT.

The CDR3 loop reads CSVEGGGFYEQYF. The CDR3, as DNA: TGCAGCGTTGAAGGGGGAGGATTCTACGAGCAGTACTTC. The rearrangement links TRBV29-1 to TRBJ2-5; D is perhaps TRBD2 (6 bases). The J call is uncertain, as TRBJ2-7 better fits the DNA end. This CDR3 spans 13 amino acids. The germline V gene encodes CDR1 SQVTM and CDR2 ANQGSEA.

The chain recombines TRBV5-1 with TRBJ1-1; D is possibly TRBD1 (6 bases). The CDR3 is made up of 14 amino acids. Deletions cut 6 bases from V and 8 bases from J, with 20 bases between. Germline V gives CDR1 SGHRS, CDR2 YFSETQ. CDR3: CASNLLGGGNEAFF. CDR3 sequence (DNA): TGCGCCAGCAACCTCCTGGGGGGGGGCAACGAAGCTTTCTTT.

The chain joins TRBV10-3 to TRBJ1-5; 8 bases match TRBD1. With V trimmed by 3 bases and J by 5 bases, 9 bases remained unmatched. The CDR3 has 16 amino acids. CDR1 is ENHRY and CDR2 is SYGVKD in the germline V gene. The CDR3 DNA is TGTGCCATCAGTGAACTAAGGACAGGGCCACATCAGCCCCAGCATTTT. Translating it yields CAISELRTGPHQPQHF.

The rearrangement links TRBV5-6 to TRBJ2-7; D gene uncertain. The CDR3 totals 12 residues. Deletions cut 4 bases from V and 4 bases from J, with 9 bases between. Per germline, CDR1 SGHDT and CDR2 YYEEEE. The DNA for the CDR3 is TGTGCCAGCAGCCGCCTGAGGTACGAGCAGTACTTC. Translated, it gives CASSRLRYEQYF. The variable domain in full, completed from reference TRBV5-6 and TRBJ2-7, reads DAGVTQSPTHLIKTRGQQVTLRCSPKSGHDTVSWYQQALGQGPQFIFQYYEEEERQRGNFPDRFSGHQFPNYSSELNVNALLLGDSALYLCASSRLRYEQYFGPGTRLTVT.

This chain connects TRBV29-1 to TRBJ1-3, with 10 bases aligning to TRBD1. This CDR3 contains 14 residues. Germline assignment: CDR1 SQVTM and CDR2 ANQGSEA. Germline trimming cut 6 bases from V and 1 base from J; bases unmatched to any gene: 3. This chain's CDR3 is CSVPGQGSGNTIYF. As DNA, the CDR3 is TGCAGCGTCCCGGGACAGGGGTCTGGAAACACCATATATTTT. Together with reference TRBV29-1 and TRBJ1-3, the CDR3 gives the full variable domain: SAVISQKPSRDICQRGTSLTIQCQVDSQVTMMFWYRQQPGQSLTLIATANQGSEATYESGFVIDKFPISRPNLTFSTLTVSNMSPEDSSIYLCSVPGQGSGNTIYFGEGSWLTVV.

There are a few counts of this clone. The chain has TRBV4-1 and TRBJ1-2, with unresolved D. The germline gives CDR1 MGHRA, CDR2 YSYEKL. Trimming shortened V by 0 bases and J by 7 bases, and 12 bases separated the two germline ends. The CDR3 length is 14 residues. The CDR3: CASSQEPGFSGYTF. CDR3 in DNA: TGCGCCAGCAGCCAAGAACCCGGGTTCTCTGGCTACACCTTC.

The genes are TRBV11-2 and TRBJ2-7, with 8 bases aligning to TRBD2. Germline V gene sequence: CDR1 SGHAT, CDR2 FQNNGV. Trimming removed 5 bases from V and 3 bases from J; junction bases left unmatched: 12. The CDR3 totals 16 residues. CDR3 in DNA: TGTGCCAGCAGCGCCTTCCCCCACCTAGCGGGCTACGAGCAGTACTTC. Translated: CASSAFPHLAGYEQYF.

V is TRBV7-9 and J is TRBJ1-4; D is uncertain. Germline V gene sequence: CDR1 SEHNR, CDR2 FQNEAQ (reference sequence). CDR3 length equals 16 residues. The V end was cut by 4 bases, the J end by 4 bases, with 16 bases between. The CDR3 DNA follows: TGTGCCAGCAGCTCCGGTGAGGCAGTCAGTAATGAAAAACTGTTTTTT. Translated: CASSSGEAVSNEKLFF.